The next 28 T cell receptor beta chains were all read from a single sample in a study of regulatory T cells in long-lasting Graves disease. Investigators prepared the TCR beta libraries by applying iRepertoire HTBI primers and Arm-PCR of CDR3 regions. TCRdb ran MiXCR on the multiplex PCR reads and lists one entry per CDR3 protein. The sample has roughly 450,000 distinct CDR3 sequences, 20% to 25% seen once. The sample's time point: persistent/refractory GD, antithyroid drugs over 5 years with positive TRAb. RNA extracted from PBMCs served as the sequencing template. The material sequenced was peripheral blood mononuclear cells (PBMCs), taken when the disease was refractory, from a patient treated with antithyroid drugs. The receptors derive from a female donor with Graves disease.

The DNA of the CDR3 is TGCGCCAGCAGCTTTATCTCACCAAGGGGCGGTTTAGCCGGGGAGCTGTTTTTT. It encodes CASSFISPRGGLAGELFF. V gene TRBV5-1 combines with J gene TRBJ2-2, with a tentative D call TRBD1 (5 bases). Deletions cut 2 bases from V and 6 bases from J, with 23 bases between. This CDR3 region has 18 residues. The germline V gene encodes CDR1 SGHRS and CDR2 YFSETQ.

This clonotype was detected ten times or more. V gene TRBV7-8 combines with J gene TRBJ1-4; D ambiguous. CDR3 length: 13 amino acids. Germline CDR1 SGHVS, CDR2 FQNEAQ. With 5 bases removed from V and 3 bases from J, the gap between germline ends came to 7 bases. The CDR3 here is CASSHRANEKLFF. CDR3 nucleotides: TGTGCCAGCAGCCACAGAGCTAATGAAAAACTGTTTTTT.

In this sample, this clonotype turned up many times. The chain employs TRBV28 and TRBJ2-2; D possibly corresponds to TRBD2 (6 bases). CDR1 is MDHEN and CDR2 is SYDVKM in the germline V gene. There are 13 residues in the CDR3. V gave up 2 bases and J gave up 6 bases, with 7 bases separating them. The CDR3 is CASSLRLAGELFF. The CDR3, as DNA: TGTGCCAGCAGTTTACGACTAGCCGGGGAGCTGTTTTTT.

The chain recombines TRBV4-2 with TRBJ1-2, with D unresolved. The ends were cut back, 1 base at V and 4 bases at J, with 7 bases in the middle. Germline V gene data show CDR1 as LGHNA and CDR2 as YNFKEQ. There are 13 residues in the CDR3. The CDR3 DNA sequence: TGTGCCAGCAGCCAAGCCGAGGTCTATGGCTACACCTTC. Amino acids: CASSQAEVYGYTF.

The chain carries TRBV13 and TRBJ1-4, with 7 positions matching TRBD1. The CDR3 contains 15 residues. Losses at the gene ends were 5 bases for V and 4 bases for J; bases not matched to a gene: 7. Germline V gene lookup returns CDR1 PRHDT and CDR2 FYEKMQ (reference sequence). In DNA form, the CDR3 reads TGTGCCAGCAGCGAAGCAGGGGGATATAATGAAAAACTGTTTTTT. Translated: CASSEAGGYNEKLFF.

This clonotype was picked up many times. The rearrangement uses TRBV28 and TRBJ1-2; maybe TRBD1 (6 bases). Deletions cut 4 bases from V and 7 bases from J, with 13 bases between. This CDR3 has 13 amino acids. Per the germline V gene, CDR1 is MDHEN and CDR2 is SYDVKM. CDR3 bases: TGTGCCAGCAGTTCAACAGGACAGAGTGGCTACACCTTC. Translated, it gives CASSSTGQSGYTF.

The CDR3 loop reads CASSPPDSYGYTF. CDR3 sequence (DNA): TGTGCCAGCTCACCACCGGACAGCTATGGCTACACCTTC. The rearrangement uses TRBV18 and TRBJ1-2, with D possibly TRBD1 on 6 matching bases. The CDR3 totals 13 residues. With 0 bases removed from V and 4 bases from J, the gap between germline ends came to 6 bases. Germline V gives CDR1 KGHSH, CDR2 LQKENI.

This clonotype was found many times. V gene TRBV29-1 combines with J gene TRBJ1-4; weak D call: TRBD1 (5 bases). Per the germline V gene, CDR1 is SQVTM and CDR2 is ANQGSEA. V was cut by 4 bases and J by 0 bases, with 6 bases left in between. This CDR3 contains 13 residues. The CDR3 sequence is CSVGQSTNEKLFF. Written as DNA, the CDR3 is TGCAGCGTTGGACAGTCAACTAATGAAAAACTGTTTTTT. Looking up the rest from reference TRBV29-1 and TRBJ1-4 gives the full variable domain: SAVISQKPSRDICQRGTSLTIQCQVDSQVTMMFWYRQQPGQSLTLIATANQGSEATYESGFVIDKFPISRPNLTFSTLTVSNMSPEDSSIYLCSVGQSTNEKLFFGSGTQLSVL.

This clonotype was recorded many times. The chain links TRBV2 to TRBJ2-4; TRBD2 matches 8 bases. V was pared by 6 bases and J by 0 bases, with 7 bases of the junction left unmatched. The CDR3 runs to 16 residues. Looked up from germline, CDR1 is SNHLY and CDR2 is FYNNEI. CDR3 DNA sequence: TGTGCCAGCAGAGCCGCGGGGGGCCCAGCCAAAAACATTCAGTACTTC. This translates into CASRAAGGPAKNIQYF.

This chain joins TRBV7-2 and TRBJ2-3, with D hard to call. V lost 5 bases and J 6 bases, leaving 15 bases between the germline ends. The germline gives CDR1 SGHTA, CDR2 FQGNSA. There are 14 residues in the CDR3. Here the CDR3 DNA reads TGTGCCAGCAGCCCCCCGGGCCCTTTTGATACGCAGTATTTT. Protein sequence: CASSPPGPFDTQYF.

The chain couples TRBV7-3 to TRBJ1-6, with 8 bases lining up with TRBD1. The CDR3 length is 15 residues. Germline V gene sequence: CDR1 SGHTA, CDR2 FQGTGA. Trimming cost V 2 bases and J 6 bases; bases outside gene matches: 3. As DNA, the CDR3 is TGTGCCAGCAGCTTAGGGACAGGACTTAATTCACCCCTCCACTTT. It yields the protein CASSLGTGLNSPLHF.

On this clonotype: It is likely a read error, because the conserved phenylalanine at the end of the CDR3 is missing. This sequence joins TRBV28 and TRBJ1-1, with D unclear. Germline V gene lookup returns CDR1 MDHEN and CDR2 SYDVKM. Trimming shortened V by 5 bases and J by 3 bases, and 16 bases separated the two germline ends. There are 15 residues in the CDR3. The CDR3 loop is CASSPVGVGDTEAFL. DNA for the CDR3: TGTGCCAGCAGTCCAGTCGGGGTCGGGGACACTGAAGCTTTCCTT.

This clonotype showed up just a few times. The V gene is TRBV7-8, the J gene TRBJ2-7, with 9 bases identical to TRBD1. V lost 5 bases, J lost 12 bases, and 14 bases stayed unmatched. The CDR3 runs to 14 residues. CDR1 SGHVS and CDR2 FQNEAQ come from the germline V gene. The DNA for the CDR3 is TGTGCCAGCAGCGGACGGACAGGGGTTGGGTTGCGGTACTTC. Its protein product is CASSGRTGVGLRYF.

This clonotype was seen only once. The chain links TRBV6-5 to TRBJ1-2, with unresolved D. This CDR3 spans 16 amino acids. CDR1 is MNHEY, CDR2 SVGAGI, per germline. The V gene lost 0 bases and the J gene lost 2 bases, with 13 bases spanning the gap. CDR3 DNA: TGTGCCAGCAGTTACTCTAAAGGACGGCTAAACTATGGCTACACCTTC. Encoded protein: CASSYSKGRLNYGYTF.

This clonotype was counted many times. Written as DNA, the CDR3 is TGTGCCACCGAATCTGGGGGAGGCTACACCTTC. As protein: CATESGGGYTF. The genes are TRBV28 and TRBJ1-2; weak D call: TRBD1 (5 bases). The CDR3 sequence is 11 residues long. The V gene's germline CDR1 is MDHEN and CDR2 SYDVKM. V lost 10 bases and J 8 bases, leaving 14 bases between the germline ends.

This clonotype was seen a few times. The chain employs TRBV6-1 and TRBJ1-1; unclear D gene. V lost 6 bases, J lost 1 base, and 12 bases lay in between. CDR1 and CDR2 (germline): MNHNS, SASEGT. The CDR3 length is 14 residues. CDR3 DNA sequence: TGTGCCAGCAGCGCCGGGCCGGAGAACACTGAAGCTTTCTTT. Translated, it gives CASSAGPENTEAFF.

The V and J genes are TRBV11-3 and TRBJ2-5; 14 bases are a match to TRBD2. The CDR3 has 16 amino acids. V dropped 4 bases and J dropped 3; count of bases not matched to a gene: 4. Looked up from germline, CDR1 is SGHNT and CDR2 is YENEEA. CDR3: CASSSMGLAGEETQYF. CDR3 coding DNA: TGTGCCAGCAGCTCAATGGGACTAGCGGGGGAAGAGACCCAGTACTTC.

As to this clonotype: One base away lies a much larger clone, so this may be a sequencing read error. V is TRBV12-3 or TRBV12-4 and J is TRBJ1-5; the match to TRBD1 covers 10 bases. The CDR3 loop spans 16 amino acids. The CDR3 is CASSRQGAGKNQPQDF. Here the CDR3 DNA reads TGTGCCAGCAGCAGACAGGGGGCTGGAAAAAATCAGCCCCAGGATTTT.

The table lists this clonotype with many counts. The CDR3 protein is CASTQQNQPQHF. CDR3 in DNA: TGTGCCAGCACTCAACAGAATCAGCCCCAGCATTTT. The J gene is TRBJ1-5, the V gene TRBV28; D gene unclear. V lost 7 bases to trimming and J lost 4 bases, with 8 bases between them. CDR3 length: 12 residues. Germline V gives CDR1 MDHEN, CDR2 SYDVKM.

The chain links TRBV14 to TRBJ1-6; D perhaps matches TRBD1 (6 bases). Trimming stripped 4 bases from V and 8 bases from J, with 12 bases between. CDR1 and CDR2 (germline): SGHDN, FVKESK. The CDR3 sequence is 14 residues long. CDR3 nucleotide sequence: TGTGCCAGCAGCCGGGGACACTCGGATTCACCCCTCCACTTT. Residues: CASSRGHSDSPLHF.

Many counts were recorded for this clonotype. The rearrangement uses TRBV12-3 or TRBV12-4 and TRBJ1-1; D call uncertain. CDR3 length: 14 amino acids. Trimming removed 3 bases at V and 0 bases at J, with 8 bases between. The CDR3 loop reads CASSFRQVNTEAFF. The CDR3, as DNA: TGTGCCAGCAGTTTCCGTCAGGTGAACACTGAAGCTTTCTTT.

V usage is TRBV9 and J usage is TRBJ1-2; tentative D call: TRBD1 (6 bases). Trimming removed 3 bases from V and 4 bases from J, with 13 bases in between. This CDR3 is 14 amino acids long. Germline CDR1 reads SGDLS; CDR2 reads YYNGEE. The CDR3 is CASSDGGGPYGYTF. The CDR3 coding sequence is TGTGCCAGCAGCGACGGGGGGGGCCCCTATGGCTACACCTTC.

This clonotype was seen ten or more times. This chain uses TRBV28 with TRBJ2-5; D unresolved. Germline loops: CDR1 MDHEN, CDR2 SYDVKM. Trimming removed 6 bases at V and 4 bases at J, with 21 bases between. The CDR3 is 16 amino acids. CDR3 coding DNA: TGTGCCAGCAGCAAGCAACGACGGTTCGACGGAGAGACCCAGTACTTC. Its translation is CASSKQRRFDGETQYF.

This clonotype was picked up many times. The chain carries TRBV12-3 or TRBV12-4 and TRBJ2-7; 12 bases agree with TRBD2. The length of the CDR3 is 13 residues. V was clipped by 6 bases and J by 4 bases; unmatched bases: 1. The DNA for the CDR3 is TGTGCCAGCAGGACTAGCGGGGGTTACGAGCAGTACTTC. This sequence encodes CASRTSGGYEQYF.

CDR3 bases: TGTGCCAGCAGTGAGTCTTCTAGCGGGAAAAACATTCAGTACTTC. This gives the protein CASSESSSGKNIQYF. The chain couples TRBV25-1 to TRBJ2-4, with TRBD2 identical over 8 bases. Germline lookup yields CDR1 MGHDK and CDR2 SYGVNS. Unmatched junction bases numbered 5, after V lost 3 bases and J lost 4 bases. The CDR3 has 15 amino acids.

This clonotype was seen a handful of times. The chain employs TRBV28 and TRBJ2-1; TRBD2 might be the D (6 bases). The V end was cut by 5 bases, the J end by 2 bases, with 19 bases between. The germline gives CDR1 MDHEN, CDR2 SYDVKM. CDR3 size: 17 residues. CDR3 sequence reads: CASSLRGGGGAYNEQFF. The DNA of the CDR3 is TGTGCCAGCAGTCTCCGTGGGGGTGGCGGGGCCTACAATGAGCAGTTCTTC. Looking up the rest from reference TRBV28 and TRBJ2-1 gives the full variable domain: DVKVTQSSRYLVKRTGEKVFLECVQDMDHENMFWYRQDPGLGLRLIYFSYDVKMKEKGDIPEGYSVSREKKERFSLILESASTNQTSMYLCASSLRGGGGAYNEQFFGPGTRLTVL.

A word on this clonotype: A read error may be the cause here, since a much bigger clone is one base away. This sequence joins TRBV4-1 and TRBJ2-5, with 16 bases identical to TRBD2. From germline, CDR1 is MGHRA and CDR2 YSYEKL. Losses at the gene ends were 3 bases for V and 7 bases for J; bases not matched to a gene: 14. There are 19 residues in the CDR3. CDR3 protein: CASSHPGLAGGPVLGTQYF. The CDR3 nucleotides are TGCGCCAGCAGCCATCCGGGACTAGCGGGGGGGCCGGTGTTGGGGACCCAGTACTTC.

The rearrangement links TRBV19 to TRBJ2-2; no definite D call. Deletions cut 3 bases from V and 4 bases from J, with 15 bases between. This CDR3 comprises 16 residues. Germline values: CDR1 LNHDA, CDR2 SQIVND (reference sequence). CDR3 nucleotide sequence: TGTGCCAGTAGTATCGGCTCTCCCTTGGGCACCGGGGAGCTGTTTTTT. Protein: CASSIGSPLGTGELFF.